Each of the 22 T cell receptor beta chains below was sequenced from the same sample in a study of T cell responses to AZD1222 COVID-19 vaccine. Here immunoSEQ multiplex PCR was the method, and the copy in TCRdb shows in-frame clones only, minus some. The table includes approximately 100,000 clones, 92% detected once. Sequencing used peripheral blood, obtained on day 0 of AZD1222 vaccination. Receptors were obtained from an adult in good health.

The CDR3 is CASSLAWTGRTLRGQYF. The CDR3 region has the DNA TGTGCCAGCAGTTTAGCTTGGACGGGACGGACTCTACGAGGGCAGTACTTC. This chain connects TRBV28 to TRBJ2-7; D is possibly TRBD1 or TRBD2 (5 bases each). Germline CDR1 and CDR2: MDHEN and SYDVKM. Trimming removed 2 bases from V and 9 bases from J, with 26 bases in between. The CDR3 is 17 residues long.

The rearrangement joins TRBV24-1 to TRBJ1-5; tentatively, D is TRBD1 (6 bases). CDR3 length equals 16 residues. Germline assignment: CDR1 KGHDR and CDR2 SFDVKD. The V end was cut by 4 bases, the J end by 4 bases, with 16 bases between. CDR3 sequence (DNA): TGTGCCACCAGTGACCCAACCGGGACACCGAATCAGCCCCAGCATTTT. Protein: CATSDPTGTPNQPQHF.

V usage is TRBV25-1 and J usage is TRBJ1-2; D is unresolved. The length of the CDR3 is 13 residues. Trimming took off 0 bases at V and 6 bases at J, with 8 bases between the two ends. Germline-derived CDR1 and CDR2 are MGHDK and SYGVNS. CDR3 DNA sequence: TGTGCCAGCAGTGAATATCCAGCTAATGGCTACACCTTC. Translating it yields CASSEYPANGYTF.

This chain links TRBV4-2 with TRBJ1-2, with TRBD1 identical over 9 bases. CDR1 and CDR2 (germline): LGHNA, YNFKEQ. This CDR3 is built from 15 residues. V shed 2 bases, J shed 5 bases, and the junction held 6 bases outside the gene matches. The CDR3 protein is CASSQPWTGEYGYTF. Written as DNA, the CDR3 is TGTGCCAGCAGCCAACCGTGGACAGGGGAGTATGGCTACACCTTC.

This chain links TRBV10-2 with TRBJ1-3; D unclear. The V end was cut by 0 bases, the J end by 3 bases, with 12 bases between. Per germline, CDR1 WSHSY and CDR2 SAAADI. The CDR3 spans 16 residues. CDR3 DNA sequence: TGCGCCAGCAGTGAGTCGCACCGCTCCGGTGGAAACACCATATATTTT. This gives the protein CASSESHRSGGNTIYF.

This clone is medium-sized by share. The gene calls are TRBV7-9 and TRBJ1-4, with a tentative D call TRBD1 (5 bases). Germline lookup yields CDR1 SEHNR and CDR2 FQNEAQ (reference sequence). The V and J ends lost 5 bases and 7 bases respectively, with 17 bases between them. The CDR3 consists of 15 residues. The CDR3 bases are TGTGCCAGCAGCCCGAGGAGGGGCGGGGGTGAAAAACTGTTTTTT. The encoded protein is CASSPRRGGGEKLFF.

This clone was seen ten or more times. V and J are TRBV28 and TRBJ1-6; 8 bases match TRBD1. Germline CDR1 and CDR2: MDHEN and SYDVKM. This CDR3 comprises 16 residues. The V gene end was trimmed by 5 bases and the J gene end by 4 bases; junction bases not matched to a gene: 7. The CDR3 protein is CASSPPGQGYNSPLHF. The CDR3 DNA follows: TGTGCCAGCAGTCCTCCCGGACAGGGTTATAATTCACCCCTCCACTTT.

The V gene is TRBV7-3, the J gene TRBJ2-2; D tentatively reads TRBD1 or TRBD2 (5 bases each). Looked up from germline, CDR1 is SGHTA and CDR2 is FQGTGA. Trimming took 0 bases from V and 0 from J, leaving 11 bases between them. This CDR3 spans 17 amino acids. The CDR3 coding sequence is TGTGCCAGCAGCTTAACGACTGAGGGGCCGAACACCGGGGAGCTGTTTTTT. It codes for CASSLTTEGPNTGELFF.

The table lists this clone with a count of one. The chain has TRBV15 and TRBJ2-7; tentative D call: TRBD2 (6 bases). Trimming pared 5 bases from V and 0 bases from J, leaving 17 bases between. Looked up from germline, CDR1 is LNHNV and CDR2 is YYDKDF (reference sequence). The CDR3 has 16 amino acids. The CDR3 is CATSPLRQGGSYEQYF. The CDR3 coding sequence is TGTGCCACCAGCCCCCTCAGGCAGGGAGGCTCCTACGAGCAGTACTTC.

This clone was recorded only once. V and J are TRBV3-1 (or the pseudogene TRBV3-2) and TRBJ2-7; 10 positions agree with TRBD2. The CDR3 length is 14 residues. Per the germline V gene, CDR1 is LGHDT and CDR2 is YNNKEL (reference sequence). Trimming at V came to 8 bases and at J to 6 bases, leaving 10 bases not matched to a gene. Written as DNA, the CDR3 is TGTGCCAGCGGTCGCACTAGCGGGACGGGCGAGCAGTACTTC. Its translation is CASGRTSGTGEQYF.

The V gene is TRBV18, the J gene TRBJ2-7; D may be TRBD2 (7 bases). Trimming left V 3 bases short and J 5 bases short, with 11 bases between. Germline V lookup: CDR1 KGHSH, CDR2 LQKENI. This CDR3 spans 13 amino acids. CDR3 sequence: CASSPSGGNEQYF. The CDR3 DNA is TGTGCCAGCTCACCTTCGGGGGGCAACGAGCAGTACTTC.

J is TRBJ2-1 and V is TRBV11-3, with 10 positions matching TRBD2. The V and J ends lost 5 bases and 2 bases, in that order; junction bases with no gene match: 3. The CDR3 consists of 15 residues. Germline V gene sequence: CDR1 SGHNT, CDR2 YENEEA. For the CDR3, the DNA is TGTGCCAGCAGCCCGGGACTAGCGACCTACAATGAGCAGTTCTTC. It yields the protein CASSPGLATYNEQFF.

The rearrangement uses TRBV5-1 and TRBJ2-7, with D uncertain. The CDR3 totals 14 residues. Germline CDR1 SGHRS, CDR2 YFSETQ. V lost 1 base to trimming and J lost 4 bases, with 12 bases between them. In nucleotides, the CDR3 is TGCGCCAGCAGCTTGATCGCCACCATTTACGAGCAGTACTTC. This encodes CASSLIATIYEQYF.

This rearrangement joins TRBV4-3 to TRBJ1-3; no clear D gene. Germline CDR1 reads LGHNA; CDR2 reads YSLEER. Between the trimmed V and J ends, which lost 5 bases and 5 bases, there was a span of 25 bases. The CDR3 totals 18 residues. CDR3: CASSYSGEGGSARNTIYF. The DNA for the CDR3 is TGCGCCAGCAGCTACTCCGGGGAGGGAGGCAGCGCCAGAAACACCATATATTTT.

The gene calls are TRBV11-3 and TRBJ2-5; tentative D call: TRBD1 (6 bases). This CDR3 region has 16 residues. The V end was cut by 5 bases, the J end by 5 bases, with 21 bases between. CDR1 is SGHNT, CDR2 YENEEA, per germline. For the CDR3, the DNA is TGTGCCAGCAGCCTGAGAACTGCAGGGGTTGGTGAGACCCAGTACTTC. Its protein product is CASSLRTAGVGETQYF.

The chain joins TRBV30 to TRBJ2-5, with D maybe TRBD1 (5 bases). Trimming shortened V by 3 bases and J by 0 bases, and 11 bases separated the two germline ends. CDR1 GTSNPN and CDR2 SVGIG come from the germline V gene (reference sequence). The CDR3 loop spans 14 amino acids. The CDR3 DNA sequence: TGTGCCTGGAGGACCCCGGACAACCAAGAGACCCAGTACTTC. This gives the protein CAWRTPDNQETQYF.

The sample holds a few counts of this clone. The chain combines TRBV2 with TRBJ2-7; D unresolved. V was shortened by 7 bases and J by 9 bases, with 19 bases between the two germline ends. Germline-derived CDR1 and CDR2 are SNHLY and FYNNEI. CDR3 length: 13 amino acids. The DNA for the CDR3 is TGTGCCAGCAAATTTATCACCGGAGACGCGCAGTACTTC. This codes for CASKFITGDAQYF.

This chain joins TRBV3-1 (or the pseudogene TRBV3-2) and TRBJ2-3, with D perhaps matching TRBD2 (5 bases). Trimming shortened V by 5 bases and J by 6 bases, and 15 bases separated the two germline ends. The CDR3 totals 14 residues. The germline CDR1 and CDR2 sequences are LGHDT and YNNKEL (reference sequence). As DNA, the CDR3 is TGTGCCAGCAGCGCCGGGATAGGCCCTGATACGCAGTATTTT. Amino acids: CASSAGIGPDTQYF.

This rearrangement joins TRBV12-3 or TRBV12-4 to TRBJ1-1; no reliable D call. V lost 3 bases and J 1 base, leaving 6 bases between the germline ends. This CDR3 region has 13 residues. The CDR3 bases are TGTGCCAGCAGTTTTACAGAGAACACTGAAGCTTTCTTT. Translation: CASSFTENTEAFF.

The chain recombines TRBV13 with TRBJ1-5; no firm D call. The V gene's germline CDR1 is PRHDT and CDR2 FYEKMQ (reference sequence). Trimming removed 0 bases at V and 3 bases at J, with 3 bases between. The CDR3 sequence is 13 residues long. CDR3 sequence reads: CASSLGLNQPQHF. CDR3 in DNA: TGTGCCAGCAGCTTAGGCCTCAATCAGCCCCAGCATTTT.

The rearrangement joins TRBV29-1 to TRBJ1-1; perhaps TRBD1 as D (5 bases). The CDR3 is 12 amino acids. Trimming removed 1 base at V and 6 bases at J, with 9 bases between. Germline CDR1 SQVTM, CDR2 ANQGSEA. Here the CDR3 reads CSVEGQGAEAFF. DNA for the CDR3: TGCAGCGTTGAAGGGCAGGGTGCTGAAGCTTTCTTT.

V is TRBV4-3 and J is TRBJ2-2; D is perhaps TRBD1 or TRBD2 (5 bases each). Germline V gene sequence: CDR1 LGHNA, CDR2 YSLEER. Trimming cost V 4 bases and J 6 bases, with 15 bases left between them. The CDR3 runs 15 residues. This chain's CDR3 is CASSLRTRDPGELFF. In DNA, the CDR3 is TGCGCCAGCAGCCTTCGTACCAGGGACCCCGGGGAGCTGTTTTTT.